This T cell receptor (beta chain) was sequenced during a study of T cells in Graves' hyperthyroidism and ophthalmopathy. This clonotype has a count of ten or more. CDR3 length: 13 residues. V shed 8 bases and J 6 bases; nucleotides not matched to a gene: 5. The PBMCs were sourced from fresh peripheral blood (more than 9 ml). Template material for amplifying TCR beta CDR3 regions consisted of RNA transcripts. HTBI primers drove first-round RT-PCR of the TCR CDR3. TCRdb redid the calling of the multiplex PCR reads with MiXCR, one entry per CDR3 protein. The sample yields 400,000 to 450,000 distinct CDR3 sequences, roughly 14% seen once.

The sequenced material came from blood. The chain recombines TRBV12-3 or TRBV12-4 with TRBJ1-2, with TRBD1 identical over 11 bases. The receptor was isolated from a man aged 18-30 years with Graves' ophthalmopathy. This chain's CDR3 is CASGQGAAHGYTF. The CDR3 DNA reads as TGTGCCAGCGGACAGGGGGCGGCCCATGGCTACACCTTC.